The present T cell receptor (beta chain) was sequenced within a study of early T cells in non-severe SARS-CoV-2 infection. Study-wide background: The chains were unpaired, and the sequenced material was bulk RNA from unsorted whole blood.

Findings and limits, study-wide: Matches to VDJdb favored anti-spike CD8 responses and missed private and CD4 specificities.

The TCR library protocol attached unique molecular identifiers to the individual cDNA molecules. TCRdb independently ran MiXCR on the 5' RACE reads; one entry per CDR3 protein. The table includes around 68,000 distinct CDR3 sequences, around 12% detected once. This clonotype was counted at least ten times. Its target is unknown. This TCR came from an adult who was a healthcare worker with PCR-confirmed SARS-CoV-2 infection or an uninfected control (not recorded which). The sample here was whole blood, taken at baseline.

CDR3 sequence reads: CASSYRGSTFDAFF. The CDR3 nucleotides read TGTGCCAGCAGTTACCGGGGCAGTACCTTTGACGCTTTCTTT. The J gene is TRBJ1-1, the V gene TRBV27; the D gene is possibly TRBD1 (5 bases). Trimming stripped 4 bases from V and 11 bases from J, with 20 bases between. The CDR3 spans 14 residues. Germline V gene lookup returns CDR1 MNHEY and CDR2 SMNVEV (reference sequence).